The subject of this entry is one TCR beta chain. Its antigen is not identified. Cells defined as naive were viable CD3+CD4+ or CD3+CD8+ and CCR7+CD45RA+CD45RO-CD95-CD27+CD28+. The sample comes from a study of T cells after posttransplantation cyclophosphamide. General study findings and limits: After PTCy, TRB diversity resembled that of CNI/methotrexate controls.

In germline, CDR1 is MGHRA, CDR2 YSYEKL. Unmatched junction bases numbered 7, after V lost 4 bases and J lost 5 bases. The CDR3 runs 14 residues. Profiled with immunoSEQ multiplex PCR; TCRdb holds only in-frame clones, not every one. The repertoire includes roughly 23,000 clones, approximately 97% of them detected once, and around 0.13% sits in the top ten. This sequence was found in a man aged 50 to 60 in good health, CMV-negative, and a related stem cell transplant donor. Sequencing used naive CD4+ T cells sorted from PBMCs. This rearrangement joins TRBV4-1 to TRBJ2-5; 7 bases align to TRBD1. As DNA, the CDR3 is TGCGCCAGCAGCCCCAGGGGGATTTGGGAGACCCAGTACTTC. Translating it yields CASSPRGIWETQYF.